The present T cell receptor (beta chain) was sequenced within a study of T cells in Graves' hyperthyroidism and ophthalmopathy. Regions amplified from RNA transcripts were the TCR beta CDR3 regions. The HTBI primer set was used in a first-round RT-PCR of the TCR CDR3. TCRdb recomputed calls from the multiplex PCR reads with MiXCR, one row per CDR3 protein. Of fewer than 350,000 distinct CDR3 sequences in the sample, 13% were seen once. In its sample, this clonotype was seen many times. The CDR3 consists of 14 residues. Trimming cost V 1 base and J 8 bases, with 14 bases left between them. Germline CDR1 is SEHNR and CDR2 is FQNEAQ (reference sequence).

The specimen was blood. This chain links TRBV7-9 with TRBJ1-1; D remains ambiguous. The origin of this receptor is a woman in her twenties or thirties with Graves' hyperthyroidism that later progressed to Graves' ophthalmopathy. CDR3 sequence reads: CASSLVQVGPEAFF. CDR3 nucleotides: TGTGCCAGCAGCTTAGTTCAGGTTGGGCCCGAAGCTTTCTTT. Full variable domain (remainder filled in from reference TRBV7-9 and TRBJ1-1): DTGVSQNPRHKITKRGQNVTFRCDPISEHNRLYWYRQTLGQGPEFLTYFQNEAQLEKSRLLSDRFSAERPKGSFSTLEIQRTEQGDSAMYLCASSLVQVGPEAFFGQGTRLTVV.